Here is one T cell receptor beta chain with its context. The sample belongs to a study of monozygotic twins with inflammatory bowel disease. The CDR3 covers 16 residues. Each CDR3 protein gets one entry in TCRdb, which reprocessed the 5' RACE reads and gives no DNA. Its table records about 300,000 distinct CDR3 sequences. Sequenced input: blood. This clonotype was sampled from a human donor with ulcerative colitis or Crohn's disease, or a healthy co-twin of an affected twin (not recorded which). The chain carries TRBV21-1 and TRBJ2-7; the TCRdb call, TRBD2, lacks DNA for checking. TRBV21-1 is an annotated pseudogene. This CDR3 is CASSKGQGSGLYEQYF.